This T cell receptor beta chain was sequenced in a study of OX40 agonist ivuxolimab in advanced cancers. Study background: Three patients, one with hepatocellular carcinoma and two with cutaneous melanoma, responded partially. General study results and limits: The study observed clonal expansion of CD4+ and CD8+ blood T cells by week 6 at 0.1 to 3.0 mg/kg. Still undetermined is the antigen specificity of the expanded peripheral T cells.

Details on this clone: What it binds is unknown.

The method was immunoSEQ multiplex PCR; TCRdb's version includes in-frame clones alone and lacks a portion of them. The repertoire includes around 74,000 clones, 85% to 90% of them detected once, and about 0.66% sits in the top ten. Germline CDR1 is ENHRY and CDR2 is SYGVKD. CDR3 length: 16 amino acids. V was clipped by 10 bases and J by 7 bases; unmatched bases: 18. Sample: CD4+ or CD8+ T cells sorted from blood, taken in a trial of the OX40 agonist ivuxolimab. The receptor comes from an adult with an advanced solid tumor such as melanoma, head and neck, liver or kidney cancer. This chain uses TRBV10-3 with TRBJ2-7; 11 bases line up with TRBD2. The CDR3 nucleotides read TGTGCCACCAGGGCTAGCGGGGGGCCTGGGTCGCGGGAGCAGTACTTC. Its protein product is CATRASGGPGSREQYF.